The next 20 T cell receptor beta chains were all read from a single sample in a study of identical twins. TCRdb ran MiXCR on the 5' RACE reads and lists one entry per CDR3 protein. Found here are a few hundred thousand distinct CDR3 sequences, around 20% of them singletons; the top ten hold roughly an eighth. The sequenced material came from naive T cells sorted from blood. These receptors all stem from a man aged 45-65 years in good health.

The J gene is TRBJ2-3, the V gene TRBV4-1; TRBD1 matches at 11 bases. The V segment lost 3 bases and the J segment 1 base; nucleotides outside the gene matches: 3. In germline, CDR1 is MGHRA, CDR2 YSYEKL. This CDR3 comprises 16 residues. CDR3 nucleotide sequence: TGCGCCAGCAGCCAGGGGACAGGGGGAGGCACAGATACGCAGTATTTT. This gives the protein CASSQGTGGGTDTQYF.

Many counts were recorded for this clonotype. The J gene is TRBJ2-7, the V gene TRBV15; 9 bases agree with TRBD1. CDR1 and CDR2 from the germline V gene are LNHNV and YYDKDF (reference sequence). J lost 0 bases, V lost 4 bases, and 4 bases had no gene match. CDR3 length: 15 residues. CDR3 DNA: TGTGCCACCAGCACACGGGACAGGGACTCCTACGAGCAGTACTTC. Residues: CATSTRDRDSYEQYF.

The V call is TRBV2, the J call TRBJ2-2; 8 nucleotides line up with TRBD1. V shed 5 bases, J shed 7 bases, and the junction held 3 bases outside the gene matches. Per germline, CDR1 SNHLY and CDR2 FYNNEI. The CDR3 is 13 amino acids. The CDR3 nucleotides are TGTGCCAGCAGTCAGGGGGCGGTCGGGGAGCTGTTTTTT. It is translated as CASSQGAVGELFF.

The chain employs TRBV27 and TRBJ2-7, with TRBD2 as a possible D gene (5 bases). The CDR3 contains 14 residues. The V gene lost 4 bases and the J gene lost 6 bases, with 16 bases spanning the gap. Germline lookup yields CDR1 MNHEY and CDR2 SMNVEV (reference sequence). The CDR3 spells CASSSLGSLGEQYF. In DNA, the CDR3 is TGTGCCAGCAGTTCACTAGGCTCCCTTGGCGAGCAGTACTTC.

There are many counts of this clonotype. V gene TRBV7-2 combines with J gene TRBJ2-7; D is uncertain. Germline loops: CDR1 SGHTA, CDR2 FQGNSA. The length of the CDR3 is 13 residues. Deletions cut 6 bases from V and 2 bases from J, with 11 bases between. CDR3 bases: TGTGCCAGCAGTTCACACGTAACCTACGAGCAGTACTTC. Protein: CASSSHVTYEQYF.

The V call is TRBV4-2, the J call TRBJ2-7; D gene unclear. The CDR3 is 15 residues long. V was pared by 6 bases and J by 0 bases, with 15 bases between. CDR1 is LGHNA, CDR2 YNFKEQ, per germline. The CDR3: CASRQRWQSSYEQYF. CDR3 sequence (DNA): TGTGCCAGCAGACAACGGTGGCAGAGCTCCTACGAGCAGTACTTC.

This clonotype showed up many times. The chain is built from TRBV11-2 and TRBJ2-7; D gene ambiguous. Germline V gives CDR1 SGHAT, CDR2 FQNNGV. The CDR3 has 15 residues. V was trimmed by 1 base and J by 5 bases, leaving 15 bases between them. The CDR3 loop is CASSLAVLGRDEQYF. The CDR3 DNA follows: TGTGCCAGCAGCTTAGCGGTGCTGGGAAGGGACGAGCAGTACTTC.

This clonotype was seen more than once but under ten times. The V and J genes are TRBV29-1 and TRBJ2-7, with TRBD2 as a possible D gene (6 bases). V lost 6 bases and J 3 bases, leaving 18 bases between the germline ends. Germline CDR1 is SQVTM and CDR2 is ANQGSEA. The CDR3 spans 14 residues. Written as DNA, the CDR3 is TGCAGCGTGCTAGGGGCGGGATCGGGCTACGAGCAGTACTTC. This translates into CSVLGAGSGYEQYF.

The CDR3 DNA sequence: TGTGCCAGCAGCGTAGGAGGGGGCACTCAGCCCCAGCATTTT. Protein: CASSVGGGTQPQHF. The rearrangement joins TRBV9 to TRBJ1-5, with TRBD1 matching 7 bases. CDR1 is SGDLS, CDR2 YYNGEE, per germline. Trimming took 0 bases from V and 6 from J; bases not matched to a gene: 3. This CDR3 spans 14 amino acids.

This clonotype was picked up many times. The chain couples TRBV5-1 to TRBJ1-6; D is possibly TRBD1 (5 bases). The CDR3 extends over 14 amino acids. CDR1 and CDR2 (germline): SGHRS, YFSETQ. Trimming shortened V by 3 bases and J by 7 bases, and 11 bases separated the two germline ends. The CDR3 region is CASSSKGNNSPLHF. The CDR3 region has the DNA TGCGCCAGCAGCTCTAAGGGGAACAATTCACCCCTCCACTTT.

The table lists this clonotype with a few counts. The chain has TRBV6-2 or TRBV6-3 and TRBJ2-1; 9 bases are a match to TRBD2. CDR3 length equals 16 residues. Germline V gene sequence: CDR1 MNHEY, CDR2 SVGEGT. The ends lost 7 bases at V and 5 bases at J; junction bases unmatched: 12. DNA for the CDR3: TGTGCCAGCACCTTTTCAGGCGGGAGGGCAAACAATGAGCAGTTCTTC. Translation: CASTFSGGRANNEQFF.

The rearrangement links TRBV5-1 to TRBJ2-3; 11 bases are a match to TRBD1. The CDR3 totals 15 residues. V was clipped by 3 bases and J by 4 bases; unmatched bases: 4. CDR1 SGHRS and CDR2 YFSETQ come from the germline V gene. The CDR3 loop is CASSSRTGGADTQYF. The CDR3, as DNA: TGCGCCAGCAGCTCTAGGACAGGGGGCGCAGATACGCAGTATTTT.

This chain joins TRBV5-1 and TRBJ2-7; 7 bases are a match to TRBD1. Germline values: CDR1 SGHRS, CDR2 YFSETQ. V lost 4 bases to trimming and J lost 5 bases; unmatched junction nucleotides: 12. This CDR3 spans 15 amino acids. The CDR3 protein is CASSPRDSSQDEQYF. In DNA, the CDR3 is TGCGCCAGCAGCCCCCGGGACAGTTCCCAGGACGAGCAGTACTTC.

This clonotype was observed at least ten times. The chain is built from TRBV7-9 and TRBJ2-2, with a possible D match to TRBD1 (5 bases). Trimming took 4 bases from V and 1 from J, leaving 13 bases between them. Germline V gene data show CDR1 as SEHNR and CDR2 as FQNEAQ (reference sequence). The CDR3 sequence is 16 residues long. CDR3 region: CASSSGPALNTGELFF. CDR3 nucleotides: TGTGCCAGCAGCTCAGGGCCCGCCCTGAACACCGGGGAGCTGTTTTTT.

DNA for the CDR3: TGTGCCATCAGAAACCGGACTAGCGGTAAATACGAGCAGTACTTC. Protein product: CAIRNRTSGKYEQYF. V usage is TRBV10-3 and J usage is TRBJ2-7, with 10 bases identical to TRBD2. This CDR3 has 15 amino acids. V was pared by 6 bases and J by 4 bases, with 9 bases of the junction left unmatched. Germline assignment: CDR1 ENHRY and CDR2 SYGVKD.

This clonotype came up a few times. This chain joins TRBV27 and TRBJ2-5; D is ambiguous. Trimming shortened V by 3 bases and J by 0 bases, and 11 bases separated the two germline ends. Per the germline V gene, CDR1 is MNHEY and CDR2 is SMNVEV (reference sequence). There are 15 residues in the CDR3. DNA for the CDR3: TGTGCCAGCAGTTTTCTTTCACAGTACCAAGAGACCCAGTACTTC. It encodes CASSFLSQYQETQYF.

The sample holds many counts of this clonotype. The chain carries TRBV3-1 and TRBJ2-7, with D possibly matching TRBD2 (7 bases). Trimming took off 3 bases at V and 6 bases at J, with 21 bases between the two ends. Germline CDR1 and CDR2: LGHDT and YNNKEL (reference sequence). The CDR3 extends over 16 amino acids. The chain's CDR3 is CASSQGAGLVFTEQYF. The CDR3 bases are TGTGCCAGCAGCCAGGGGGCCGGACTAGTTTTTACCGAGCAGTACTTC.

In its sample, this clonotype was seen a few times. The genes are TRBV12-3 or TRBV12-4 and TRBJ2-7; 12 bases agree with TRBD2. The V and J ends lost 5 bases and 7 bases, in that order; junction bases with no gene match: 12. The CDR3 runs to 16 residues. Here the CDR3 reads CASSPRLAGVVGEQYF. CDR3 bases: TGTGCCAGCAGTCCTCGACTAGCGGGAGTCGTTGGAGAGCAGTACTTC.

The V gene is TRBV7-8, the J gene TRBJ2-5; 7 bases are shared with TRBD2. The ends lost 1 base at V and 1 base at J; junction bases unmatched: 9. CDR3 length equals 17 residues. CDR1 SGHVS and CDR2 FQNEAQ come from the germline V gene. CDR3 bases: TGTGCCAGCAGCTTAGTTCGGTGGGAGGGGCGCCAAGAGACCCAGTACTTC. Residues: CASSLVRWEGRQETQYF.

This clonotype turned up a few times. V gene TRBV7-2 combines with J gene TRBJ2-7, with a possible D match to TRBD1 (6 bases). Trimming left V 1 base short and J 2 bases short, with 12 bases between. This CDR3 has 15 residues. Germline V lookup: CDR1 SGHTA, CDR2 FQGNSA. The CDR3 region is CASSLGQARTYEQYF. The DNA of the CDR3 is TGTGCCAGCAGCTTAGGACAGGCACGTACCTACGAGCAGTACTTC.